A single sample is the source of the 6 T cell receptor beta chains below, sequenced in a study of tumor and adjacent non-tumor tissue in lung cancer. Three rounds of nested PCR, following a modified ARM-PCR protocol, produced the TCRbeta library. TCRdb fed the multiplex PCR reads into MiXCR, producing one record per CDR3 protein. This table has roughly 66,000 distinct CDR3 sequences, around 78% appearing once. This sample's RNA came from whole unsorted tissue. The source material was lung tumor tissue. All receptors come from a man in his fifties or sixties with non-small cell lung cancer.

On this clonotype: This clone may be a read error of a much larger clone one base away. The chain carries TRBV28 and TRBJ2-1; no firm D call. The germline V gene encodes CDR1 MDHEN and CDR2 SYDVKM. There are 17 residues in the CDR3. This CDR3 is CANSSPLSRYSYNEQFF. DNA for the CDR3: TGTGCCAACAGTTCCCCCCTAAGTAGATACTCCTACAATGAGCAGTTCTTC. Full variable domain (missing parts from reference TRBV28 and TRBJ2-1): DVKVTQSSRYLVKRTGEKVFLECVQDMDHENMFWYRQDPGLGLRLIYFSYDVKMKEKGDIPEGYSVSREKKERFSLILESASTNQTSMYLCANSSPLSRYSYNEQFFGPGTRLTVL.

About this clonotype: An end of the junction differs from the germline gene, which may be a read error. The chain links TRBV6-1 to TRBJ1-5; D may be TRBD1 (6 bases). Germline V gene sequence: CDR1 MNHNS, CDR2 SASEGT. CDR3 size: 17 residues. The CDR3 DNA reads TGTGCCAGCGGGCCTGGAACAGGGTGGCATAGCAATCAGCCCCAGGATTTT. The encoded protein is CASGPGTGWHSNQPQDF.

A note on this clonotype: A junction end diverges from the germline sequence, so it may reflect a read error. V is TRBV6-5 and J is TRBJ1-2; D is undetermined. The length of the CDR3 is 14 residues. CDR1 is MNHEY, CDR2 SVGAGI, per germline. CDR3 protein: CASSFPGGGYDYTF. The CDR3 DNA reads TGTGCCAGCAGCTTCCCGGGAGGAGGATATGACTACACCTTC.

The table lists this clonotype with a few counts. V and J are TRBV2 and TRBJ1-1, with D hard to call. CDR1 and CDR2 (germline): SNHLY, FYNNEI. The CDR3 spans 14 residues. Trimming cost V 7 bases and J 1 base, with 13 bases left between them. This CDR3 reads CASTLSTQNTEAFF. The CDR3, as DNA: TGTGCCAGCACCCTTTCGACTCAGAACACTGAAGCTTTCTTT.

This chain connects TRBV29-1 to TRBJ2-7; no firm D call. The CDR3 length is 13 residues. Germline values: CDR1 SQVTM, CDR2 ANQGSEA. V was trimmed by 6 bases and J by 3 bases, leaving 15 bases between them. DNA for the CDR3: TGCAGCGTAGCCCATGGACGGAACTACGAGCAGTACTTC. Translating gives CSVAHGRNYEQYF.

As for this clonotype: One junction end does not reproduce the germline sequence, and a read error may be involved. The V call is TRBV29-1, the J call TRBJ1-1; the match to TRBD1 covers 8 bases. The CDR3 contains 12 residues. Germline loops: CDR1 SQVTM, CDR2 ANQGSEA. Written as DNA, the CDR3 is TGCAGTGTTAGGACAGGGAACACTAAAGCTTTCTTT. It is translated as CSVRTGNTKAFF.